This entry features one T cell receptor beta chain sequence. These data are taken from a study of technical replicates of blood from four donors. Profiling relied on immunoSEQ multiplex PCR, and the TCRdb table lists in-frame clones only, not all of them. The table shows roughly 14,000 clones, with approximately 88% occurring only once. Trimming cost V 3 bases and J 7 bases; bases outside gene matches: 0. Per germline, CDR1 MRHNA and CDR2 SNTAGT. The CDR3 sequence is 15 residues long. V and J are TRBV6-4 and TRBJ2-1; 16 bases fit TRBD2. Sequencing used PBMCs. The TCR originated in a human donor in good health. The chain's CDR3 is CASSEGLAGGNEQFF. CDR3 nucleotides: TGTGCCAGCAGTGAGGGACTAGCGGGAGGGAATGAGCAGTTCTTC.